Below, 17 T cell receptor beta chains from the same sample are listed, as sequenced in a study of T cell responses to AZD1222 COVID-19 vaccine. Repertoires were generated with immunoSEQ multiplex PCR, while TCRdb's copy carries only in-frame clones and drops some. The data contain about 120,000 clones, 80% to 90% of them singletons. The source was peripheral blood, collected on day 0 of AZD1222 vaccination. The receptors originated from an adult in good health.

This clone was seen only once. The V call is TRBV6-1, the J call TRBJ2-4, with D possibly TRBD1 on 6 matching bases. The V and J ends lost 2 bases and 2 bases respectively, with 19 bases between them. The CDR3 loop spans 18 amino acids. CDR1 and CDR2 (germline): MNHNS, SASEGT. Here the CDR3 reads CASSETYSTQGTKNIQYF. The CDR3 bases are TGTGCCAGCAGTGAAACTTACTCTACACAGGGAACCAAAAACATTCAGTACTTC.

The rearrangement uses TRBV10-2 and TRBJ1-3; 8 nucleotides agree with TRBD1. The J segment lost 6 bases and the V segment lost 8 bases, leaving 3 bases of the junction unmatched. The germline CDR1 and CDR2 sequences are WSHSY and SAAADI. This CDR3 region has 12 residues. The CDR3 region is CASGDRKNTIYF. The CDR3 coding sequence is TGCGCCAGCGGGGACAGGAAAAACACCATATATTTT.

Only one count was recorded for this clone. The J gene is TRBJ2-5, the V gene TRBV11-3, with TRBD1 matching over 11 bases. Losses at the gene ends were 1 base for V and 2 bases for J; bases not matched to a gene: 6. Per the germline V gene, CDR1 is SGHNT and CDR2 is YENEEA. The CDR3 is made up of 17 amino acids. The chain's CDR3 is CASSLGGQGGRQETQYF. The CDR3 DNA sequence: TGTGCCAGCAGCTTAGGGGGACAGGGGGGCCGGCAAGAGACCCAGTACTTC.

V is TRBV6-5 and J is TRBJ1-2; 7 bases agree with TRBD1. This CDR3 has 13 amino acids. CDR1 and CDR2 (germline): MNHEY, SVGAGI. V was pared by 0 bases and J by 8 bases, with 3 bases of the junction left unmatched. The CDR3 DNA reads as TGTGCCAGCAGTTACTCTCAGGGGGGCGGCTACACCTTC. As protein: CASSYSQGGGYTF.

CDR3 amino acids: CASSMAGGPYEQYF. In DNA, the CDR3 is TGTGCCAGTAGTATGGCCGGCGGCCCCTACGAGCAGTACTTC. V gene TRBV19 combines with J gene TRBJ2-7; D is unresolved. The CDR3 is 14 amino acids. Germline V CDR1 and CDR2: LNHDA, SQIVND (reference sequence). Between the trimmed V and J ends, which lost 3 bases and 2 bases, there was a span of 11 bases.

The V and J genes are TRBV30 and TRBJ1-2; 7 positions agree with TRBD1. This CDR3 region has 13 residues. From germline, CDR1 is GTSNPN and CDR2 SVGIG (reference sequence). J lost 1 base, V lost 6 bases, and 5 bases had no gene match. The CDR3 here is CACGQDSNYGYTF. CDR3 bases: TGTGCCTGCGGACAGGATAGTAACTATGGCTACACCTTC. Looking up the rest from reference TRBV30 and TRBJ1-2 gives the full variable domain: SQTIHQWPATLVQPVGSPLSLECTVEGTSNPNLYWYRQAAGRGLQLLFYSVGIGQISSEVPQNLSASRPQDRQFILSSKKLLLSDSGFYLCACGQDSNYGYTFGSGTRLTVV.

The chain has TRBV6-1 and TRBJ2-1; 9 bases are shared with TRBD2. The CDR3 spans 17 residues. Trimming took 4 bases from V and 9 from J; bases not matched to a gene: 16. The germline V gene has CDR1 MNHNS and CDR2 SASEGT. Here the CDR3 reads CASSGGLALTPPGEQFF. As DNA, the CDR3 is TGTGCCAGCAGTGGAGGACTAGCGTTAACCCCACCGGGTGAGCAGTTCTTC.

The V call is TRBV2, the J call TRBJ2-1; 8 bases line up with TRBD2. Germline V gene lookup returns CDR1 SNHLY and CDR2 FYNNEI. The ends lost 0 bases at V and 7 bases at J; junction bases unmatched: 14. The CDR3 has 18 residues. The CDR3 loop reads CASSEAGTRIILQNEQFF. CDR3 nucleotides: TGTGCCAGCAGTGAAGCGGGGACTAGAATAATCCTACAAAATGAGCAGTTCTTC. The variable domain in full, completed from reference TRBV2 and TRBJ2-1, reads EPEVTQTPSHQVTQMGQEVILRCVPISNHLYFYWYRQILGQKVEFLVSFYNNEISEKSEIFDDQFSVERPDGSNFTLKIRSTKLEDSAMYFCASSEAGTRIILQNEQFFGPGTRLTVL.

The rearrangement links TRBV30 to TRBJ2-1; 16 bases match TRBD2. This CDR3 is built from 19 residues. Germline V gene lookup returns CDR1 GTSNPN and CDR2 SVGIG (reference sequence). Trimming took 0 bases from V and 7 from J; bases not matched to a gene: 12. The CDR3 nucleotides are TGTGCCTGGAGTGTTCCGGGACTAGCGGGAGGGCCCAGGAGGAATGAGCAGTTCTTC. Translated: CAWSVPGLAGGPRRNEQFF.

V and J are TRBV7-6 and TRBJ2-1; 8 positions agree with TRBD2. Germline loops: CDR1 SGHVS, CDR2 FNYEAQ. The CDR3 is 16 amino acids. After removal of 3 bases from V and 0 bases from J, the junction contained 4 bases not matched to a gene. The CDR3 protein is CASSFLAGSSYNEQFF. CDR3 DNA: TGTGCCAGCAGCTTCCTAGCGGGTAGCTCCTACAATGAGCAGTTCTTC.

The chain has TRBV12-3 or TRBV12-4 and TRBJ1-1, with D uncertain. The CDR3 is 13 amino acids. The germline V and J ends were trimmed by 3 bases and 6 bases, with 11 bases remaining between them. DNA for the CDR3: TGTGCCAGCAGTTTGTGGGATAGTGCTGAAGCTTTCTTT. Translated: CASSLWDSAEAFF.

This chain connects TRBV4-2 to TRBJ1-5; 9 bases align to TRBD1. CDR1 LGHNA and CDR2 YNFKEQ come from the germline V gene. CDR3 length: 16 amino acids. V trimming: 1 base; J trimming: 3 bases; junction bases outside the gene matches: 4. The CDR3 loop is CASSQAGTGTNQPQHF. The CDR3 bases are TGTGCCAGCAGCCAAGCCGGGACAGGGACCAATCAGCCCCAGCATTTT.

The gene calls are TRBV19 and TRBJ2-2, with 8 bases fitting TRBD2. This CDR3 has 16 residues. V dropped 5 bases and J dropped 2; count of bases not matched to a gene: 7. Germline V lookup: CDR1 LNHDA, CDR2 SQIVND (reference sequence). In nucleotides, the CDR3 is TGTGCCAGTAGTCAGGGGCTAGCGGGCAACACCGGGGAGCTGTTTTTT. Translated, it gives CASSQGLAGNTGELFF.

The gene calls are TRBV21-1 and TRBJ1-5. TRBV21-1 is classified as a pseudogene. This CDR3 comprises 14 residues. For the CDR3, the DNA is TGTGCCAGCAGCAAAGGGGCGGCGGGTCAGCCCCAGCATTTT. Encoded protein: CASSKGAAGQPQHF.

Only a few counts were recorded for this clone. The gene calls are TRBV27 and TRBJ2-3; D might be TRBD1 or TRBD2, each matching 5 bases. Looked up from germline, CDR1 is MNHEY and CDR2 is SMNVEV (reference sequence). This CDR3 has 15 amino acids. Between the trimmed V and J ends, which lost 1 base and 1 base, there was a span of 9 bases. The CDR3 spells CASSLWDEGTDTQYF. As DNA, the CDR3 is TGTGCCAGCAGTTTATGGGACGAGGGCACAGATACGCAGTATTTT.

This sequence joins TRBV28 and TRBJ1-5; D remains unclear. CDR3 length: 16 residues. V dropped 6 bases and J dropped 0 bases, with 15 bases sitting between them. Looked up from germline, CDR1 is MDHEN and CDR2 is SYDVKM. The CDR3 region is CASRGRGGNSNQPQHF. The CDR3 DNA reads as TGTGCCAGCAGGGGCCGGGGAGGGAATAGCAATCAGCCCCAGCATTTT.

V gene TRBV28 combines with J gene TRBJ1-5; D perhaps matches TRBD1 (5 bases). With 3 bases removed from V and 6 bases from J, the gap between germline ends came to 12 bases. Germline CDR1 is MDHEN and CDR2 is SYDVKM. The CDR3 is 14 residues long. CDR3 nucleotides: TGTGCCAGCAGTTTGCAGGGATTTGCTCAGCCCCAGCATTTT. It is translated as CASSLQGFAQPQHF.